This paragraph reports one T cell receptor (beta chain). The sample carries other DNA sequences with the same CDR3. These data originate in a study of blood T cell repertoires in COVID-19. Sequencing used immunoSEQ multiplex PCR; TCRdb keeps in-frame clones, though not all of them. This sample has about 160,000 clones; 80% occur once, and the top ten carry approximately 3.6%. Trimming cost V 4 bases and J 2 bases, with 6 bases left between them. CDR1 and CDR2 from the germline V gene are SGHTA and FQGTGA. CDR3 length: 12 amino acids. Sequencing was performed on PBMCs or T cells enriched from blood (not recorded which). The source of this sequence is a woman aged 55 to 70 who had recovered from COVID-19. The gene calls are TRBV7-3 and TRBJ2-7, with D possibly being TRBD1 (5 bases). In DNA form, the CDR3 reads TGTGCCAGCAGCTCAGGGACCTACGAGCAGTACTTC. Amino acids: CASSSGTYEQYF. The variable domain in full, completed from reference TRBV7-3 and TRBJ2-7, reads GAGVSQTPSNKVTEKGKYVELRCDPISGHTALYWYRQSLGQGPEFLIYFQGTGAADDSGLPNDRFFAVRPEGSVSTLKIQRTERGDSAVYLCASSSGTYEQYFGPGTRLTVT.